This T cell receptor (beta chain) comes out of a study of cytomegalovirus exposure and HLA in healthy donors. Study-wide points: A link between a missense DCLRE1C variant and TCR beta V- and J-gene trimming emerged from a later analysis. Relative to equally common others, HLA-associated TCR beta chains showed greater clonal expansion in a later analysis. CMV serostatus was the sole immune exposure data available.

The PCR contained 60 Vbeta and 13 Jbeta primers. Libraries were prepared by immunoSEQ multiplex PCR; TCRdb keeps only in-frame clonotypes and omits some of them. The sample includes about 160,000 clones, more than 80% of them seen just once. Though probably carrying unrecorded immune exposures, donors were nominally healthy at sampling. The CDR3 has 14 residues. With 10 bases clipped from V and 3 bases from J, the junction kept 9 bases outside the gene matches. CDR1 is ENHRY and CDR2 is SYGVKD in the germline V gene. On this clone itself: Its antigen is as yet unknown.

The chain couples TRBV10-3 to TRBJ2-3; 8 bases map to TRBD1. Sequenced sample: PBMCs. This receptor was taken from a woman between 25 and 40 years old in good health and CMV-seropositive. The CDR3 here is CATGQGGSTDTQYF. CDR3 in DNA: TGTGCCACCGGACAGGGTGGCTCGACAGATACGCAGTATTTT.